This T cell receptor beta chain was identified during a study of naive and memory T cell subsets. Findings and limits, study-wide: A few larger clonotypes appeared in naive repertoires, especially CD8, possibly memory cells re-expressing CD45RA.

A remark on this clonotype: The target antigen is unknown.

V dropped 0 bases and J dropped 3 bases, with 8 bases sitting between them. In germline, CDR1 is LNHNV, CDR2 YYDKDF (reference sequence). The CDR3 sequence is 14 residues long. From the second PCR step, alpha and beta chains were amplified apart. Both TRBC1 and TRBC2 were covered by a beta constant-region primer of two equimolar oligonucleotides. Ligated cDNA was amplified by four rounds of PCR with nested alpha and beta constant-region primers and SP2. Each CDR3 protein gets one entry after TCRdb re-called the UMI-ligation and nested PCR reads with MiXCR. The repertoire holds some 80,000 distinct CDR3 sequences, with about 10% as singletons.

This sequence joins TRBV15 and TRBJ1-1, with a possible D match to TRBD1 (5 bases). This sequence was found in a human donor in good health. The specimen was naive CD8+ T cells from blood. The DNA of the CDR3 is TGTGCCACCAGCAGAGATGGGGGTCACACTGAAGCTTTCTTT. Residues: CATSRDGGHTEAFF.